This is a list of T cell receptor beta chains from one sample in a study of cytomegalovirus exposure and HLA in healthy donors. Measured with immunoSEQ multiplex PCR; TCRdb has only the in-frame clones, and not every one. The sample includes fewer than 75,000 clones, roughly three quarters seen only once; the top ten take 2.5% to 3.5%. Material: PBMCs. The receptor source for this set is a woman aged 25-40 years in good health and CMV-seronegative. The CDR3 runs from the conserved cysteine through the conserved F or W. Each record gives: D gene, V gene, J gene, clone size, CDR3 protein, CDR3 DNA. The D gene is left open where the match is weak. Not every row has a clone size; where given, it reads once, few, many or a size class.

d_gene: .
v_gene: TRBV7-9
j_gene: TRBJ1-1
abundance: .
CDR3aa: CASSRRGSSTEAFF
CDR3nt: TGTGCCAGCAGCCGACGGGGGTCTAGCACTGAAGCTTTCTTT

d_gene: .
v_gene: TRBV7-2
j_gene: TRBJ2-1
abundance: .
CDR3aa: CASTRGTPGGEQFF
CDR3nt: TGTGCCAGCACCCGGGGGACTCCAGGAGGGGAGCAGTTCTTC

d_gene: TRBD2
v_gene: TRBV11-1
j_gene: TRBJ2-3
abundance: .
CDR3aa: CASSGQRESTDTQYF
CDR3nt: TGTGCCAGCAGCGGCCAGCGGGAGAGCACAGATACGCAGTATTTT

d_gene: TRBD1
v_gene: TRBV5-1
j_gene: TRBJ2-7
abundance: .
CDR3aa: CASSRTGVDEQYF
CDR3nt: TGCGCCAGCAGTCGGACAGGGGTCGACGAGCAGTACTTC

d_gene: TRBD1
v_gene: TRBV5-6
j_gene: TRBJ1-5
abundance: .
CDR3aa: CASSRTGGFGNQPQHF
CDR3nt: TGTGCCAGCAGCCGAACAGGGGGCTTTGGCAATCAGCCCCAGCATTTT

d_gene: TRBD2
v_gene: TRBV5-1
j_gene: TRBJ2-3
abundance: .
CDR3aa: CASKLAGTSTDTQYF
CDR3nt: TGCGCCAGCAAACTAGCGGGAACTAGCACAGATACGCAGTATTTT

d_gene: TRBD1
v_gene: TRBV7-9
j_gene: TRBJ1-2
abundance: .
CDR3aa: CASSVPGQGAGSTF
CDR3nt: TGTGCCAGCAGTGTTCCGGGACAGGGGGCAGGAAGCACCTTC

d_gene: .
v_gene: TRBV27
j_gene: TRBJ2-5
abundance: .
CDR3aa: CASSLWAGSETQYF
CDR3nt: TGTGCCAGCAGTTTATGGGCAGGGTCCGAGACCCAGTACTTC

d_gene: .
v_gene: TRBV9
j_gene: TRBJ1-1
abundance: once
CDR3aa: CASTDREGEAFF
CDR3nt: TGTGCCAGCACAGACCGGGAGGGTGAAGCTTTCTTT

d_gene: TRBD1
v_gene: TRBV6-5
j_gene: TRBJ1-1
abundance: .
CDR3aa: CASTTGGNTEAFF
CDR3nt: TGTGCCAGCACCACAGGGGGGAACACTGAAGCTTTCTTT

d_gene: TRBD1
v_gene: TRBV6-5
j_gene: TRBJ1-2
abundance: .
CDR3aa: CASSYRSTGYNYGYTF
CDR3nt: TGTGCCAGCAGTTATCGATCGACAGGGTACAACTATGGCTACACCTTC

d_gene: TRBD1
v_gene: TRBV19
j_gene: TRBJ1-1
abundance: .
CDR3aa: CASSSPPGTENTEAFF
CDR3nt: TGTGCCAGTAGTTCCCCCCCCGGGACAGAGAACACTGAAGCTTTCTTT

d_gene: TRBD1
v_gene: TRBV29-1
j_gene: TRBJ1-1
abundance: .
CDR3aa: CSEMTGGTEAFF
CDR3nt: TGCAGCGAAATGACAGGGGGAACTGAAGCTTTCTTT

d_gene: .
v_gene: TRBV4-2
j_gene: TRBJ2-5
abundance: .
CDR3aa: CASSQDHTGPQETQYF
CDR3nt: TGTGCCAGCAGCCAAGATCACACAGGGCCGCAAGAGACCCAGTACTTC

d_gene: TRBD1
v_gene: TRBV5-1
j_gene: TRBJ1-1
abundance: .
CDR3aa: CASSFGTGNTEAFF
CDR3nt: TGCGCCAGCAGCTTCGGGACAGGGAACACTGAAGCTTTCTTT

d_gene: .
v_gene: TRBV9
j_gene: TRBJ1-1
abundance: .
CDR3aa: CASTRGGGAGTEAFF
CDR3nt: TGTGCCAGCACCAGAGGTGGGGGGGCAGGGACTGAAGCTTTCTTT

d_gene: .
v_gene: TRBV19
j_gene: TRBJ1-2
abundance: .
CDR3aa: CASTPGVYGYTF
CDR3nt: TGTGCCAGTACCCCGGGAGTTTATGGCTACACCTTC

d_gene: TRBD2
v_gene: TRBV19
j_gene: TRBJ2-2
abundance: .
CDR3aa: CASSRGGTGELFF
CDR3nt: TGTGCCAGTAGTCGGGGAGGGACCGGGGAGCTGTTTTTT

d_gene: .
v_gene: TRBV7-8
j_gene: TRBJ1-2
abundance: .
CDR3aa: CASSLVLPGMKGYTF
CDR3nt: TGTGCCAGCAGCTTAGTCCTTCCAGGGATGAAGGGCTACACCTTC

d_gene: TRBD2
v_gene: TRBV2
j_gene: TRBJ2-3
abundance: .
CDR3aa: CASSRLAGSTDTQYF
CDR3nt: TGTGCCAGCAGCCGACTAGCGGGGAGCACAGATACGCAGTATTTT

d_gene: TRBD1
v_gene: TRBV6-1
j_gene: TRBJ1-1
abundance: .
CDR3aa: CASSRTGEGTEAFF
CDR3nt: TGTGCCAGCAGTCGGACAGGGGAAGGAACTGAAGCTTTCTTT

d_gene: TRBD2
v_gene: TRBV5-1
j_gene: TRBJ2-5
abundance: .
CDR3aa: CASSVGLAEPQETQYF
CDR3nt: TGCGCCAGCAGCGTGGGACTAGCGGAGCCCCAAGAGACCCAGTACTTC

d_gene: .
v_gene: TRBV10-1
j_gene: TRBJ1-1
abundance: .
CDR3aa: CASSESRGNRGTEAFF
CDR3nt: TGCGCCAGCAGTGAGTCGAGGGGGAACCGGGGCACTGAAGCTTTCTTT

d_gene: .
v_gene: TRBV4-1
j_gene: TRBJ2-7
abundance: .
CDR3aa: CASSQGAGENEQYF
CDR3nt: TGCGCCAGCAGCCAGGGGGCAGGAGAGAACGAGCAGTACTTC

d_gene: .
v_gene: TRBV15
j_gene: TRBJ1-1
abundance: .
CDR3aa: CATSRDQGKSFF
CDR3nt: TGTGCCACCAGCAGAGATCAGGGTAAATCTTTCTTT

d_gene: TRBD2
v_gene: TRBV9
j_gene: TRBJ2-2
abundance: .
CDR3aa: CASSVSGANTGELFF
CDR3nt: TGTGCCAGCAGCGTTAGCGGGGCGAACACCGGGGAGCTGTTTTTT

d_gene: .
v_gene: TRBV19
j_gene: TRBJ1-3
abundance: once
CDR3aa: CASSMQGQHSGNTIYF
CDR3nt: TGTGCCAGTAGTATGCAGGGACAACACTCTGGAAACACCATATATTTT

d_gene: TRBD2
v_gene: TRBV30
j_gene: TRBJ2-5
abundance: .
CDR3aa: CAWSVLGTSGGETQYF
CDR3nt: TGTGCCTGGAGTGTACTAGGGACTAGCGGAGGAGAGACCCAGTACTTC

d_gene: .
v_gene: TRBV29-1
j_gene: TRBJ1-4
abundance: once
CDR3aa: CSVEVGADNEKLFF
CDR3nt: TGCAGCGTTGAAGTGGGGGCTGATAATGAAAAACTGTTTTTT

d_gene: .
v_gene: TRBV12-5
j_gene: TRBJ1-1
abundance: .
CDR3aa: CASGLVPWTEMNTEAFF
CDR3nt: TGTGCTAGTGGTTTGGTACCCTGGACAGAGATGAACACTGAAGCTTTCTTT

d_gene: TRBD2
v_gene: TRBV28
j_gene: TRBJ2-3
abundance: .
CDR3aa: CASSTNSLSGNPTDTQYF
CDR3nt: TGTGCCAGCAGCACGAACAGCCTCAGCGGGAACCCCACAGATACGCAGTATTTT

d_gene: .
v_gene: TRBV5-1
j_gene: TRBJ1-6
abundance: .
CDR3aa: CASSLAPIAGATSSPLHF
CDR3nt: TGCGCCAGCAGCTTGGCCCCGATCGCGGGGGCGACGAGCTCACCCCTCCACTTT